The 4 T cell receptor beta chains given below trace back to one sample, sequenced in a study of T-cell reconstitution after alpha-beta-depleted transplantation in children. Preparing the TCRbeta library involved the use of unique molecular identifiers. A single record per CDR3 protein comes from TCRdb applying MiXCR to the PCR reads. The sample gives fewer than 25,000 distinct CDR3 sequences, under 13% of which show up once; 20% to 30% is in the top ten. The sample in question was PBMCs from the stem cell graft donor, obtained from the stem cell graft. The receptors here all came from a human donor who donated a stem cell graft to a child with chronic granulomatous disease.

There are many counts of this clonotype. This sequence joins TRBV24-1 and TRBJ2-1; 7 bases line up with TRBD1. Germline V gene data show CDR1 as KGHDR and CDR2 as SFDVKD. The CDR3 has 12 amino acids. The V and J ends lost 8 bases and 6 bases, in that order; junction bases with no gene match: 3. CDR3 in amino acids: CATKGASNEQFF. The CDR3 DNA reads TGTGCCACCAAGGGGGCCAGCAATGAGCAGTTCTTC.

This clonotype was observed at least ten times. The chain employs TRBV5-1 and TRBJ2-7, with D tentatively TRBD1 (6 bases). V dropped 3 bases and J dropped 6 bases, with 13 bases sitting between them. This CDR3 is 13 amino acids long. Per germline, CDR1 SGHRS and CDR2 YFSETQ. In DNA, the CDR3 is TGCGCCAGCAGCTCACCAGGGGACCCCGAGCAGTACTTC. It codes for CASSSPGDPEQYF.

This clonotype has a count of ten or more. The CDR3 nucleotides are TGTGCCAGCACCGTAACAGGCAGCACGTATTTT. This sequence encodes CASTVTGSTYF. This rearrangement joins TRBV7-2 to TRBJ2-3, with TRBD1 as a possible D gene (5 bases). This CDR3 contains 11 residues. V lost 7 bases and J 14 bases, leaving 16 bases between the germline ends. Per the germline V gene, CDR1 is SGHTA and CDR2 is FQGNSA.

Concerning this clonotype itself: Sequence at one end of the junction differs from germline and may be a read error. The V call is TRBV27, the J call TRBJ1-1; weak D call: TRBD1 (5 bases). The length of the CDR3 is 14 residues. In germline, CDR1 is MNHEY, CDR2 SMNVEV (reference sequence). The CDR3 spells CASSPRQGDTEAFF. In DNA, the CDR3 is TGTGCCAGCAGTCCTCGGCAGGGAGACACTGAAGCTTTCTTC.